The 12 T cell receptor beta chains in this list originate from one sample, sequenced in a study of blood T cell repertoires in COVID-19. Data came from immunoSEQ multiplex PCR; TCRdb stores just in-frame clones and leaves some out. The data hold approximately 70,000 clones, with roughly nine tenths observed a single time. The sample comprised peripheral blood. The receptors here all came from a human donor in a cohort sampled during active COVID-19.

The V gene is TRBV2, the J gene TRBJ2-5; TRBD1 is a possible D gene (5 bases). Germline CDR1 is SNHLY and CDR2 is FYNNEI. V gave up 7 bases and J gave up 2 bases, with 8 bases separating them. The CDR3 has 12 residues. This chain's CDR3 is CASTQGQETQYF. DNA for the CDR3: TGTGCCAGCACTCAGGGTCAAGAGACCCAGTACTTC.

J is TRBJ2-5 and V is TRBV9; D uncertain. This CDR3 comprises 16 residues. The V gene's germline CDR1 is SGDLS and CDR2 YYNGEE. V lost 4 bases and J lost 0, with 16 bases in between. CDR3 sequence (DNA): TGTGCCAGCAGCACCCAACGCCTAACGTACCAAGAGACCCAGTACTTC. Its protein product is CASSTQRLTYQETQYF.

This clone was seen only a few times. The chain joins TRBV7-6 to TRBJ2-5, with 8 bases identical to TRBD1. The J segment lost 7 bases and the V segment lost 1 base, leaving 5 bases of the junction unmatched. The germline CDR1 and CDR2 sequences are SGHVS and FNYEAQ. This CDR3 has 14 residues. CDR3 in amino acids: CASSLEGQVLTQYF. The CDR3 coding sequence is TGTGCCAGCAGCTTAGAGGGACAGGTTTTGACCCAGTACTTC.

V and J are TRBV6-2 or TRBV6-3 and TRBJ1-2; D may be TRBD1 (5 bases). CDR3 length: 13 amino acids. Germline CDR1 is MNHEY and CDR2 is SVGEGT. V was pared by 2 bases and J by 4 bases, with 8 bases between. The CDR3 loop is CASSYGGSYGYTF. DNA for the CDR3: TGTGCCAGCAGTTACGGGGGGTCCTATGGCTACACCTTC.

About this clone: A read error may produce the germline difference seen at one junction end. The chain is built from TRBV11-2 and TRBJ2-7, with 11 bases that match TRBD2. Germline lookup yields CDR1 SGHAT and CDR2 FQNNGV. This CDR3 comprises 13 residues. The CDR3 loop reads CASSFGGLAENHF. As DNA, the CDR3 is TGTGCCAGCAGCTTCGGGGGACTAGCGGAAAATCACTTC.

In this sample, this clone turned up once. This sequence joins TRBV6-5 and TRBJ2-3, with TRBD1 identical over 8 bases. CDR1 MNHEY and CDR2 SVGAGI come from the germline V gene. Trimming at V came to 2 bases and at J to 12 bases, leaving 4 bases not matched to a gene. The CDR3 sequence is 12 residues long. CDR3 sequence: CASSYPGQGQYF. CDR3 nucleotides: TGTGCCAGCAGTTACCCCGGACAGGGCCAGTATTTT.

The chain joins TRBV24-1 to TRBJ2-1, with 7 bases fitting TRBD2. CDR3 length: 13 amino acids. Germline lookup yields CDR1 KGHDR and CDR2 SFDVKD. Losses at the gene ends were 5 bases for V and 5 bases for J; bases not matched to a gene: 2. The CDR3 here is CATSVGGNNEQFF. The CDR3 DNA reads TGTGCCACCAGTGTGGGGGGGAACAATGAGCAGTTCTTC.

Notes on this clone: This sample includes further DNA sequences coding for the same CDR3. J is TRBJ1-1 and V is TRBV9; D unclear. V shed 3 bases and J shed 0 bases, with 9 bases lying between them. The germline gives CDR1 SGDLS, CDR2 YYNGEE. There are 14 residues in the CDR3. The CDR3 DNA sequence: TGTGCCAGCAGCGAGGGAGGGCTGAACACTGAAGCTTTCTTT. It encodes CASSEGGLNTEAFF. Full variable domain (remainder filled in from reference TRBV9 and TRBJ1-1): DSGVTQTPKHLITATGQRVTLRCSPRSGDLSVYWYQQSLDQGLQFLIQYYNGEERAKGNILERFSAQQFPDLHSELNLSSLELGDSALYFCASSEGGLNTEAFFGQGTRLTVV.

V and J are TRBV2 and TRBJ1-1, with D unresolved. The CDR3 totals 15 residues. V dropped 2 bases and J dropped 1 base, with 11 bases sitting between them. Germline V gene sequence: CDR1 SNHLY, CDR2 FYNNEI. CDR3 nucleotide sequence: TGTGCCAGCAGTGAACTCGATCGGGGGAACACTGAAGCTTTCTTT. Its protein product is CASSELDRGNTEAFF.

The chain is built from TRBV25-1 and TRBJ1-2; 9 bases agree with TRBD1. The junction had 2 bases not matched to a gene; V was cut back by 5 bases and J by 7 bases. CDR3 length equals 12 residues. In germline, CDR1 is MGHDK, CDR2 SYGVNS. CDR3: CASSWTGAGYTF. The CDR3 DNA follows: TGTGCCAGCAGTTGGACAGGGGCTGGCTACACCTTC.

The CDR3 protein is CASRTGQINQPQHF. DNA of the CDR3: TGTGCCAGTAGGACCGGACAGATCAATCAGCCCCAGCATTTT. The chain has TRBV19 and TRBJ1-5, with D perhaps TRBD1 (6 bases). Trimming took off 6 bases at V and 3 bases at J, with 12 bases between the two ends. This CDR3 comprises 14 residues. Looked up from germline, CDR1 is LNHDA and CDR2 is SQIVND (reference sequence). The entire variable domain, with the rest obtained from reference TRBV19 and TRBJ1-5, is as follows: DGGITQSPKYLFRKEGQNVTLSCEQNLNHDAMYWYRQDPGQGLRLIYYSQIVNDFQKGDIAEGYSVSREKKESFPLTVTSAQKNPTAFYLCASRTGQINQPQHFGDGTRLSIL.

The CDR3 nucleotides read TGTGCCAGCAGCGGGGGGGGCACCACAAGTATCGCGAACACCGGGGAGCTGTTTTTT. This encodes CASSGGGTTSIANTGELFF. The chain couples TRBV7-9 to TRBJ2-2; TRBD2 might be the D (7 bases). The V gene lost 5 bases and the J gene lost 0 bases, with 22 bases spanning the gap. The length of the CDR3 is 19 residues. CDR1 is SEHNR and CDR2 is FQNEAQ in the germline V gene (reference sequence).